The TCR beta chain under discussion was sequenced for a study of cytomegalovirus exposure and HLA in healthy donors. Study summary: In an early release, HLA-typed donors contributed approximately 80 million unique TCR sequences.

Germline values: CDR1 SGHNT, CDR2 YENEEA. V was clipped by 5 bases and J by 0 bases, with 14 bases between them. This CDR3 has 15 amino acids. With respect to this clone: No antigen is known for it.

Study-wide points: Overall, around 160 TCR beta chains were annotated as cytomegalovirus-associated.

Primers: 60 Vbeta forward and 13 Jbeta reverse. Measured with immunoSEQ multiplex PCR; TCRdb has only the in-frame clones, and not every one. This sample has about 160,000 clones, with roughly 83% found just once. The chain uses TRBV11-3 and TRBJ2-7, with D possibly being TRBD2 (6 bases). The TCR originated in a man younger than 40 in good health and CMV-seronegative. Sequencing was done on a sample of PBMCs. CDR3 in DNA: TGTGCCAGCAGCCTTGCGGGACTCAGCTCCTACGAGCAGTACTTC. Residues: CASSLAGLSSYEQYF.